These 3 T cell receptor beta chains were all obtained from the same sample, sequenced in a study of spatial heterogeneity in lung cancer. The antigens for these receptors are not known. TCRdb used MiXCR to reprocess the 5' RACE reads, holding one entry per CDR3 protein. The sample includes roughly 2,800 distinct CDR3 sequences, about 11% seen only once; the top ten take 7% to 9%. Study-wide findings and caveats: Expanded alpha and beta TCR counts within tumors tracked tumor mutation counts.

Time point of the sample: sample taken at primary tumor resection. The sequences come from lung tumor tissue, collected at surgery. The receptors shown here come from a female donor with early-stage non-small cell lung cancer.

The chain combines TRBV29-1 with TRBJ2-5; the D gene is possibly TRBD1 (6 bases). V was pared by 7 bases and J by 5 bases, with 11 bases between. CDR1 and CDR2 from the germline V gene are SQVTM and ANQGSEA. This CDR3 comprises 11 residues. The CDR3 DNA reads TGCAGCGCCGGACAGTCGGAGACCCAGTACTTC. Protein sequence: CSAGQSETQYF.

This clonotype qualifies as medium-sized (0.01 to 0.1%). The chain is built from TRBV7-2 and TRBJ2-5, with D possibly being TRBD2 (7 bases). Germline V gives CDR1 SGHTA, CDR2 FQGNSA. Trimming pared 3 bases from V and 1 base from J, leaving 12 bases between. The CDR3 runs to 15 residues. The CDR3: CASSFQGGGQETQYF. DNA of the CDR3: TGTGCCAGCAGCTTCCAGGGAGGGGGCCAAGAGACCCAGTACTTC.

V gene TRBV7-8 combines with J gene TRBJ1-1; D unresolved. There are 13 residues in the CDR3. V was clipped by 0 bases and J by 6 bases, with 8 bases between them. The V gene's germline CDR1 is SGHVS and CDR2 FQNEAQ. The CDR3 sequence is CASSLARVSEAFF. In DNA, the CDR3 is TGTGCCAGCAGCTTAGCGCGGGTGTCTGAAGCTTTCTTT. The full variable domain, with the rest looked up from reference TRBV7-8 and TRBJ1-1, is GAGVSQSPRYKVAKRGQDVALRCDPISGHVSLFWYQQALGQGPEFLTYFQNEAQLDKSGLPSDRFFAERPEGSVSTLKIQRTQQEDSAVYLCASSLARVSEAFFGQGTRLTVV.